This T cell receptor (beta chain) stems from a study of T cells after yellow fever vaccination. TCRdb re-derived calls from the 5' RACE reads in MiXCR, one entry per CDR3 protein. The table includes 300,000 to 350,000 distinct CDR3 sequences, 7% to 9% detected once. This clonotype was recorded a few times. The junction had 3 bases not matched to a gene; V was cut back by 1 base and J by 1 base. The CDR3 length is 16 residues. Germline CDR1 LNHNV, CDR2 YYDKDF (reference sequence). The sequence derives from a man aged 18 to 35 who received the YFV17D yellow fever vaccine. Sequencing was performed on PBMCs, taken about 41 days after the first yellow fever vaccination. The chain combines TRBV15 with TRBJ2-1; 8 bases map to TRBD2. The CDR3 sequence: CATSRGSGASYNEQFF. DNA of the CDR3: TGTGCCACCAGCAGAGGTAGCGGGGCTTCCTACAATGAGCAGTTCTTC.